The 21 T cell receptor beta chains in this list originate from one sample, sequenced in a study of T cells in Graves' hyperthyroidism and ophthalmopathy. What was amplified from RNA transcripts were TCR beta CDR3 regions. HTBI primers drove first-round RT-PCR of the TCR CDR3. TCRdb itself ran the multiplex PCR reads through MiXCR, one entry per CDR3 protein. The profile shows under 400,000 distinct CDR3 sequences, approximately 15% of them singletons. Sequencing input: blood. The source of these receptors is a woman aged 18-29 years with Graves' hyperthyroidism that later progressed to Graves' ophthalmopathy.

This clonotype was detected ten times or more. The V call is TRBV28, the J call TRBJ1-2, with D possibly being TRBD1 (5 bases). Trimming left V 8 bases short and J 4 bases short, with 17 bases between. In germline, CDR1 is MDHEN, CDR2 SYDVKM. The CDR3 has 14 amino acids. The CDR3 bases are TGTGCCAGCCCCGGCGGACACCGTCGCTATGGCTACACCTTC. Translating gives CASPGGHRRYGYTF.

This clonotype was seen a handful of times. The V and J genes are TRBV4-3 and TRBJ2-7, with 7 bases fitting TRBD1. CDR3 length: 15 amino acids. Germline CDR1 and CDR2: LGHNA and YSLEER. The trim removed 1 base at V and 1 base at J, leaving 4 bases unmatched. The CDR3 DNA reads TGCGCCAGCAGCCAAGCACAGGGGACATCCTACGAGCAGTACTTC. Its translation is CASSQAQGTSYEQYF.

This clonotype has a count of ten or more. The chain is built from TRBV18 and TRBJ1-4; the D is unclear. The germline V gene encodes CDR1 KGHSH and CDR2 LQKENI. The CDR3 extends over 18 amino acids. Trimming removed 3 bases at V and 2 bases at J, with 19 bases between. CDR3 sequence reads: CASSPGRPHLRTNEKLFF. The CDR3 DNA is TGTGCCAGCTCACCCGGACGGCCCCATCTCCGCACTAATGAAAAACTGTTTTTT.

This clonotype was detected a few times. J is TRBJ2-5 and V is TRBV20-1, with 7 bases aligning to TRBD1. Unmatched junction bases numbered 5, after V lost 5 bases and J lost 5 bases. Germline values: CDR1 DFQATT, CDR2 SNEGSKA (reference sequence). The CDR3 is 12 residues long. The CDR3, as DNA: TGCAGTGCTGCACAGGGGAAGGAGACCCAGTACTTC. It translates to CSAAQGKETQYF.

The CDR3 coding sequence is TGTGCCAGCAGCAAACGTGGGAGCTCCTATAATTCACCCCTCCACTTT. Its protein is CASSKRGSSYNSPLHF. The V and J genes are TRBV13 and TRBJ1-6; D ambiguous. Germline-derived CDR1 and CDR2 are PRHDT and FYEKMQ (reference sequence). V lost 5 bases and J lost 0, with 11 bases in between. This CDR3 is built from 16 residues.

The rearrangement joins TRBV5-1 to TRBJ2-3; no firm D call. Germline CDR1 is SGHRS and CDR2 is YFSETQ. The V and J ends lost 0 bases and 4 bases respectively, with 12 bases between them. CDR3 length: 15 residues. DNA for the CDR3: TGCGCCAGCAGCTTGGGAGAGAGGAGAGCAGATACGCAGTATTTT. Encoded protein: CASSLGERRADTQYF.

With regard to this clonotype: A much larger clone lies a single base off, so this may be a read error. V and J are TRBV5-1 and TRBJ1-4, with TRBD1 matching 7 bases. The CDR3 sequence is 14 residues long. The germline V gene has CDR1 SGHRS and CDR2 YFSETQ. CDR3 sequence (DNA): TGCGCCAGCGGCTTGGGACAGTCTGATGAAAAACTGTTTTTT. It encodes CASGLGQSDEKLFF.

Turning to this clonotype: A junction boundary mismatches the germline segment, possibly from a read error. This CDR3 reads CASSLIGLSYNAQFF. As DNA, the CDR3 is TGTGCCAGCAGCCTAATAGGACTCTCCTACAATGCGCAGTTCTTC. The chain carries TRBV11-2 and TRBJ2-1; D may be TRBD2 (5 bases). Germline CDR1 and CDR2: SGHAT and FQNNGV. The CDR3 runs 15 residues.

Here the CDR3 reads CAWSEGGSETQYF. Here the CDR3 DNA reads TGTGCCTGGAGTGAGGGGGGTTCGGAGACCCAGTACTTC. The chain combines TRBV30 with TRBJ2-5, with D perhaps matching TRBD1 or TRBD2 (6 bases each). CDR1 and CDR2 from the germline V gene are GTSNPN and SVGIG (reference sequence). V gave up 1 base and J gave up 5 bases, with 11 bases separating them. This CDR3 has 13 residues.

In its sample, this clonotype was seen many times. This rearrangement joins TRBV3-2 to TRBJ1-1. TRBV3-2 constitutes a pseudogene. CDR3 length: 13 amino acids. CDR3 sequence (DNA): TGTGCCAGCAGCCAAGCAAGAAACACTGAAGCTTTCTTT. Amino acids: CASSQARNTEAFF.

This clonotype was observed a few times. The chain recombines TRBV28 with TRBJ2-1; 10 nucleotides match TRBD2. Germline V gene sequence: CDR1 MDHEN, CDR2 SYDVKM. J lost 8 bases, V lost 4 bases, and 8 bases had no gene match. This CDR3 has 15 residues. The CDR3, as DNA: TGTGCCAGCAGTTACCTCGATCTAGCGGGAGATGAGCAGTTCTTC. Amino acid sequence: CASSYLDLAGDEQFF.

The sample holds many counts of this clonotype. The J gene is TRBJ1-2, the V gene TRBV6-2 or TRBV6-3; 8 nucleotides match TRBD1. This CDR3 has 14 amino acids. CDR1 MNHEY and CDR2 SVGEGT come from the germline V gene. J gave up 4 bases and V 4 bases, and 5 bases lay outside the gene matches. In nucleotides, the CDR3 is TGTGCCAGCAGTTTTGACAGGGGCGGCTATGGCTACACCTTC. Translated, it gives CASSFDRGGYGYTF.

This sequence joins TRBV20-1 and TRBJ2-1; 11 nucleotides agree with TRBD1. V lost 0 bases and J lost 5; bases outside the gene matches: 6. The CDR3 runs 16 residues. The germline gives CDR1 DFQATT, CDR2 SNEGSKA (reference sequence). CDR3 protein: CSARDPGQGANNEQFF. Here the CDR3 DNA reads TGCAGTGCTAGAGACCCAGGACAGGGGGCGAACAATGAGCAGTTCTTC.

The CDR3 spells CATSRDGTGYTF. The CDR3 bases are TGTGCCACCAGCAGAGATGGGACTGGCTACACCTTC. The chain has TRBV15 and TRBJ1-2, with a weak D call TRBD1 (5 bases). Germline V gene data show CDR1 as LNHNV and CDR2 as YYDKDF (reference sequence). This CDR3 region has 12 residues. Between the trimmed V and J ends, which lost 0 bases and 7 bases, there was a span of 6 bases.

Ten or more counts support this clonotype. V and J are TRBV7-2 and TRBJ1-3; D is ambiguous. V dropped 1 base and J dropped 4 bases, with 11 bases sitting between them. This CDR3 comprises 15 residues. CDR1 SGHTA and CDR2 FQGNSA come from the germline V gene. This CDR3 is CASSLVVGSGNTIYF. The DNA of the CDR3 is TGTGCCAGCAGCTTAGTAGTGGGGTCCGGAAACACCATATATTTT.

The chain recombines TRBV9 with TRBJ1-2; D is ambiguous. The V end was cut by 3 bases, the J end by 6 bases, with 6 bases between. This CDR3 has 11 amino acids. The germline V gene encodes CDR1 SGDLS and CDR2 YYNGEE. CDR3 loop: CASSASNGYTF. CDR3 sequence (DNA): TGTGCCAGCAGCGCCTCAAATGGCTACACCTTC.

This clonotype was counted at least ten times. The chain couples TRBV7-2 to TRBJ2-2, with 9 bases matching TRBD1. CDR3 length: 14 amino acids. Trimming removed 1 base from V and 9 bases from J; junction bases left unmatched: 3. Per the germline V gene, CDR1 is SGHTA and CDR2 is FQGNSA. The DNA for the CDR3 is TGTGCCAGCAGCTTAGAGGGACAGGGAAGGGAGCTGTTTTTT. Amino acids: CASSLEGQGRELFF.

This clonotype was observed a handful of times. The gene calls are TRBV27 and TRBJ2-3; possibly TRBD1 for D (6 bases). The V end was cut by 5 bases, the J end by 5 bases, with 11 bases between. The V gene's germline CDR1 is MNHEY and CDR2 SMNVEV (reference sequence). The CDR3 length is 13 residues. In DNA, the CDR3 is TGTGCCAGCAGTCTCAGGGGTCAAGATACGCAGTATTTT. The encoded protein is CASSLRGQDTQYF.

The rearrangement uses TRBV27 and TRBJ2-1; a possible D gene is TRBD2 (5 bases). Germline CDR1 reads MNHEY; CDR2 reads SMNVEV (reference sequence). The CDR3 is made up of 13 amino acids. Trimming shortened V by 4 bases and J by 7 bases, and 11 bases separated the two germline ends. CDR3 residues: CASSYGVGNEQFF. In DNA form, the CDR3 reads TGTGCCAGCAGTTACGGGGTTGGTAATGAGCAGTTCTTC.

This clonotype appeared many times. The rearrangement uses TRBV4-3 and TRBJ2-1; D is unclear. Germline CDR1 LGHNA, CDR2 YSLEER. Between the trimmed V and J ends, which lost 3 bases and 0 bases, there was a span of 9 bases. The CDR3 spans 15 residues. This CDR3 is CASSHGGSSYNEQFF. CDR3 in DNA: TGCGCCAGCAGCCACGGCGGCAGCTCCTACAATGAGCAGTTCTTC.

This clonotype was recorded many times. The V and J genes are TRBV30 and TRBJ2-5; 9 bases match TRBD2. CDR1 and CDR2 from the germline V gene are GTSNPN and SVGIG (reference sequence). The CDR3 extends over 13 amino acids. J lost 5 bases, V lost 7 bases, and 8 bases had no gene match. CDR3 region: CAYNSGRGETQYF. Here the CDR3 DNA reads TGTGCCTACAATAGCGGGAGAGGGGAGACCCAGTACTTC. The whole variable domain, remainder taken from reference TRBV30 and TRBJ2-5, is SQTIHQWPATLVQPVGSPLSLECTVEGTSNPNLYWYRQAAGRGLQLLFYSVGIGQISSEVPQNLSASRPQDRQFILSSKKLLLSDSGFYLCAYNSGRGETQYFGPGTRLLVL.